Given below is one T cell receptor (beta chain) in context. What antigen it recognizes has not been identified. No much larger clone is present one base from it, and per-base qualities are unavailable. The immunoSEQ assay at survey resolution was used to sequence TCRbeta rearrangements from genomic DNA. The original methods were these. In the TCR sequencing data, the lowest productive clonotype frequency that could be detected was 2.59 x 10-5. Analyses included only productive TCRbeta rearrangements, meaning complete and in-frame sequences. The clonality of each sample was calculated as Simpson clonality in the immunoSEQ Analyzer version 3.0. Based on frequency, clones were grouped as very rare, small, medium, large (1-20%) or hyperexpanded (>20%). Generation probabilities were estimated with OLGA 1.2.3, V-gene circos plots were made with VDJtools, specificities were looked up in VDJdb, and CDR3 motifs were identified with GLIPH. Imported from immuneACCESS, the table was reduced by TCRdb to in-frame sequences with V and J called. These copies leave out some clones; in studies compared against another copy, an unresolved V gene accounts for under half, and the cause of the remainder is not known. V, J and clone size derive from that table, while D and trimming were established from the DNA sequence. A total of tens of thousands of clones appear in this sample, roughly 80% of them only once. The ten biggest clones cover around 3.5% of the sample.

This sample is drawn from a study of STAT5B mutations in CD4+ large granular lymphocyte leukemia (dated 2022 in TCRdb). Study-wide context: Among the healthy controls, the CDR3 'QG' motif was associated with a particular HLA allele. The TCRbeta repertoires of CD4+ T-cell large granular lymphocyte leukemia patients were compared with the TCRbeta repertoires of healthy blood donors. Flow cytometry on FACSCanto II or FACSVerse confirmed that purified fractions exceeded 95% purity among lymphocytes.

V lost 3 bases and J lost 11 bases, and the count of bases not matched to a germline gene is 2. The germline V gene yields SNHLY for CDR1 and FYNNEI for CDR2. From the cysteine through the phenylalanine, the CDR3 covers 12 amino acids. The only DNA kept is the CDR3, 36 bases in frame from the first base. The healthy control group was made up of roughly 39 blood donors, and the Finnish Red Cross blood service supplied their buffy coats. All TCR-sequenced material derived from peripheral blood: patient blood samples and healthy donor buffy coats. Ficoll-Hypaque gradient centrifugation was used to isolate peripheral blood mononuclear cells. CD4+ cells were magnetically purified from the buffy coats of healthy controls. Genomic DNA was extracted using the Gentra Puregene Cell and Tissue kit, and a Qubit 2.0 fluorometer was used to quantify it. Broader findings and caveats from the paper: The data were not HLA-matched, and the relatively small sample size could explain the higher clonality seen in CD4+ compared with CD8+ T-LGLL. Greater clonality appeared to be present in CD4-sorted patient repertoires than in healthy CD4+ repertoires, and the difference was retained after the putative leukemic clones were removed. The main leukemic clonotypes were found to be private to each patient, although approximately 25% of the main leukemic clonotypes were detected at low frequency in the non-leukemic repertoires of other patients. TRBV06-family usage was enriched among the top patient clones (8/27) compared with healthy controls (2/35).

Here the chain combines TRBV2 and TRBJ1-4, and 8 junction bases match TRBD1. The receptor was isolated from a human donor in good health. The sequenced sample consisted of CD4+ T cells from blood buffy coats. The DNA reads TGTGCCAGCAGTGAGGACAGGGTTAAACTGTTTTTT. It translates to CASSEDRVKLFF.